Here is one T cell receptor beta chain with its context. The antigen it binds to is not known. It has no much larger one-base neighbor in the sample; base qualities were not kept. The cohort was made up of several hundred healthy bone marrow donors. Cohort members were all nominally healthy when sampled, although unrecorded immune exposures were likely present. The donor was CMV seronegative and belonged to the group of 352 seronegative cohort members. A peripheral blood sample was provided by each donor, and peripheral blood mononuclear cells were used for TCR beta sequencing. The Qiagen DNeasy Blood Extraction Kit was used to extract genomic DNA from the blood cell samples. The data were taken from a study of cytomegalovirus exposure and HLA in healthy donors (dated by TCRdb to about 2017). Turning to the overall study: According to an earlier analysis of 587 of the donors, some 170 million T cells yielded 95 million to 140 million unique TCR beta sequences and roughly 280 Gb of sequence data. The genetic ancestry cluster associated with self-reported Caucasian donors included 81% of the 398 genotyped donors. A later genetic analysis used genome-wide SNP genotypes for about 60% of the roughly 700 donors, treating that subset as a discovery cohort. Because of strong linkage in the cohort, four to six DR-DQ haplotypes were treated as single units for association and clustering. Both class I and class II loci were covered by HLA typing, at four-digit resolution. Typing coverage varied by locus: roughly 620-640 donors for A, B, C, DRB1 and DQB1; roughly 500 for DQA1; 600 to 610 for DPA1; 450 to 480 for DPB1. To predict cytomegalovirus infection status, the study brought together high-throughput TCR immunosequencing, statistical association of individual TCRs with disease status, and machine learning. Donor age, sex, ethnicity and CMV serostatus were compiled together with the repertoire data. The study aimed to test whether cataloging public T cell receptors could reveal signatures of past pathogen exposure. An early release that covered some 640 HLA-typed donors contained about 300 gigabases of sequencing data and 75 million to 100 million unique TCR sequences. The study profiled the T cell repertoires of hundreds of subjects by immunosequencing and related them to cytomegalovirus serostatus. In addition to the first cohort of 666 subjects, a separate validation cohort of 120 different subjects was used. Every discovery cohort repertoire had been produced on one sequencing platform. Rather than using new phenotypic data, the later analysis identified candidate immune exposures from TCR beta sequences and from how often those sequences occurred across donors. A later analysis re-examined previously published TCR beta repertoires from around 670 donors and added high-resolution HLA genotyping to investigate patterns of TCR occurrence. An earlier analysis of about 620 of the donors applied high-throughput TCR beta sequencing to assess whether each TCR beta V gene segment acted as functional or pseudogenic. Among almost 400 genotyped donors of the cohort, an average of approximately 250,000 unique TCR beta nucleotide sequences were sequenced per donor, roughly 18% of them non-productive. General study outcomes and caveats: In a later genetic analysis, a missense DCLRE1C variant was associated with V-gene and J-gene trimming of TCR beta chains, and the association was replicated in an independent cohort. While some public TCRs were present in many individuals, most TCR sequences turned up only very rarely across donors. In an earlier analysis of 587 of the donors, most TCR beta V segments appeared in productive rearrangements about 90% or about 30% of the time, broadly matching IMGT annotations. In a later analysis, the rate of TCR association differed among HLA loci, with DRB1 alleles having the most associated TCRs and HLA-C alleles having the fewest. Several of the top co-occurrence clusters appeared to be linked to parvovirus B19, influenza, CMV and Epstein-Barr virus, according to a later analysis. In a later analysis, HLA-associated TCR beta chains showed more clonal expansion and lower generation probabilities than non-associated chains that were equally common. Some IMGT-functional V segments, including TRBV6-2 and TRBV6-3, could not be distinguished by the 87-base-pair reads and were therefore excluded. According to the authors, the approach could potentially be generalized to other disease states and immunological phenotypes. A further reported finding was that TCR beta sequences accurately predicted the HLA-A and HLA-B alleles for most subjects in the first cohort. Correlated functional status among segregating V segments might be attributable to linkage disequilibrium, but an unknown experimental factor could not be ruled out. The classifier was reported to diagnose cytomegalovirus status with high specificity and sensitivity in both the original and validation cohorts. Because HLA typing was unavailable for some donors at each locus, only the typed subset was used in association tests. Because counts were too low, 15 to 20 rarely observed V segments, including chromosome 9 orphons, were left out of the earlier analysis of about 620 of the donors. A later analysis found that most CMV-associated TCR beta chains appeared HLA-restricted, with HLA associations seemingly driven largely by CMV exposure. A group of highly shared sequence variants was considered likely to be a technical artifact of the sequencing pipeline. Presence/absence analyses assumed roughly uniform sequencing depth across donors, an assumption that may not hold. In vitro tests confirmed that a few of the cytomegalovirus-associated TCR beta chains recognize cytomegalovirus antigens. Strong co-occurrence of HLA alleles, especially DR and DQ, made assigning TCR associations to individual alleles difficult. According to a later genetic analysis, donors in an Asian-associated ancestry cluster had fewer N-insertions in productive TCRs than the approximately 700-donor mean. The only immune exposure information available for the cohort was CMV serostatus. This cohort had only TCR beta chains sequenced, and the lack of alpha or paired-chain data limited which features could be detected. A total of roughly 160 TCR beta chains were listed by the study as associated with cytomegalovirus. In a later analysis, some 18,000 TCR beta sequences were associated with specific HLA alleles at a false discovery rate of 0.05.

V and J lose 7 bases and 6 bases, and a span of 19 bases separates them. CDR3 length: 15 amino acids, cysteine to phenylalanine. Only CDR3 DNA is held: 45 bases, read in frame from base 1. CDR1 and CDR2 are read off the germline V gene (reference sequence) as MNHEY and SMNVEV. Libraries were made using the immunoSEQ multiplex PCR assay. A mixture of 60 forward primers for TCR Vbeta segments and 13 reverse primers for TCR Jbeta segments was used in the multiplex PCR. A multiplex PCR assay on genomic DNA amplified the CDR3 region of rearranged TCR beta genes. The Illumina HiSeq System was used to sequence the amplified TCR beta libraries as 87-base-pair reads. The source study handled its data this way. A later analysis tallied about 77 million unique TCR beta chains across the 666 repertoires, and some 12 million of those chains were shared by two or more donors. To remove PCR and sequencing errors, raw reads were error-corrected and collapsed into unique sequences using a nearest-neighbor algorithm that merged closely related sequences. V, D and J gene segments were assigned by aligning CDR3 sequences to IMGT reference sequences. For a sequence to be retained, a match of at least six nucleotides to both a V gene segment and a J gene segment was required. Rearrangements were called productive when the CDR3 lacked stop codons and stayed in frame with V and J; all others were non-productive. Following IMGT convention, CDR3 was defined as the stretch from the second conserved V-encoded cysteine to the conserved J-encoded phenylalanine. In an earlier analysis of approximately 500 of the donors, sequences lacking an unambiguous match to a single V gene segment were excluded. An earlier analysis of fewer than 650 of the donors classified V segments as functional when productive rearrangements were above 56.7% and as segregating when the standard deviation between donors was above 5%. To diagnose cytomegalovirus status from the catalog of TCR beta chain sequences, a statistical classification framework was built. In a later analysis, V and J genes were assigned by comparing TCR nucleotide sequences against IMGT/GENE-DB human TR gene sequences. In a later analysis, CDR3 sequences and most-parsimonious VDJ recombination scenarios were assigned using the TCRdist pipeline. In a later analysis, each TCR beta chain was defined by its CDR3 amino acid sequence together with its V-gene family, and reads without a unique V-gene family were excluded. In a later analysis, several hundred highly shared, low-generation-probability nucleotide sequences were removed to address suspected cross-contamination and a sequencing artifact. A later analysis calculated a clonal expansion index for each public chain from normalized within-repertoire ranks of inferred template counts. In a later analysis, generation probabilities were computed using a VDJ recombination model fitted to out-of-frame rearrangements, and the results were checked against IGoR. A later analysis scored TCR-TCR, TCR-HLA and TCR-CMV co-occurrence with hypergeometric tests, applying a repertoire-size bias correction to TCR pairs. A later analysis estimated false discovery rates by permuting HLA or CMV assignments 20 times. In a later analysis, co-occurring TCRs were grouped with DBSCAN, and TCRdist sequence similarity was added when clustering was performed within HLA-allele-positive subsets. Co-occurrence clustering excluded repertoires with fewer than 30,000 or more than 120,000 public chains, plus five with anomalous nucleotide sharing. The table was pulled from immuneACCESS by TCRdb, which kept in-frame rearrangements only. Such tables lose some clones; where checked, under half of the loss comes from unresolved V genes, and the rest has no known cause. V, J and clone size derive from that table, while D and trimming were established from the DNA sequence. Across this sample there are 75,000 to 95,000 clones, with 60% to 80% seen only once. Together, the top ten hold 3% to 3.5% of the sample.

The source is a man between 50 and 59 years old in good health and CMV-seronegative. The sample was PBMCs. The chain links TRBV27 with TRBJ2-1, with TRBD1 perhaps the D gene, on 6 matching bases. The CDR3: CASTLLGGSGNEQFF. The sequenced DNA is TGTGCCAGCACCCTTTTAGGGGGTTCCGGCAATGAGCAGTTCTTC.